This TCR beta chain was found in a study of Graves' ophthalmopathy and Graves' hyperthyroidism. Overall study results and limits: Both an approximately 71% sensitivity and a roughly 72% specificity characterized the model's predictions of ophthalmopathy progression. Blood was where most expanded thyroid clonotypes above 0.001 frequency also turned up.

The study amplified TCR beta CDR3 regions using RNA transcripts. Second-round multiplex PCR followed a first-round RT-PCR using HTBI primers. TCRdb ran MiXCR on the multiplex PCR reads and lists one entry per CDR3 protein. This table holds fewer than 600,000 distinct CDR3 sequences, over 13% found once. This clonotype was observed many times. The antigen is undetermined. Deletions cut 6 bases from V and 7 bases from J, with 12 bases between. The CDR3 consists of 12 residues. The clonotype comes from a woman in her twenties or thirties with Graves' ophthalmopathy. Input material: blood. The gene calls are TRBV12-3 or TRBV12-4 and TRBJ1-2; D is unresolved. The CDR3 loop reads CASSPGFGGYTF. CDR3 nucleotides: TGTGCCAGCAGCCCTGGTTTTGGTGGCTACACCTTC.